Following are 22 T cell receptor beta chains from one sample sequenced in a study of blood T cells in healthy people across ages. A second PCR of 7 to 11 cycles used a sample-barcoded 5' primer and a J-beta primer mix. TCRdb called the 5' RACE reads again in MiXCR, with one record for every CDR3 protein. Here the sample spans around 1,500,000 distinct CDR3 sequences, about 40% being singletons. The sample comprised blood. These receptors all stem from a young woman in good health.

The table lists this clonotype with a few counts. This rearrangement joins TRBV5-1 to TRBJ2-1; TRBD2 might be the D (6 bases). From germline, CDR1 is SGHRS and CDR2 YFSETQ. This CDR3 has 19 amino acids. Trimming removed 0 bases from V and 7 bases from J, with 26 bases in between. This chain's CDR3 is CASSLGLGLGPGVSNEQFF. For the CDR3, the DNA is TGCGCCAGCAGCTTGGGGCTTGGGTTGGGCCCGGGAGTGTCGAATGAGCAGTTCTTC. Supplemented by reference TRBV5-1 and TRBJ2-1, the full variable domain reads KAGVTQTPRYLIKTRGQQVTLSCSPISGHRSVSWYQQTPGQGLQFLFEYFSETQRNKGNFPGRFSGRQFSNSRSEMNVSTLELGDSALYLCASSLGLGLGPGVSNEQFFGPGTRLTVL.

The sample holds one count of this clonotype. The rearrangement uses TRBV4-2 and TRBJ2-1, with 7 nucleotides matching TRBD1. This CDR3 is built from 13 residues. V lost 5 bases and J lost 13; bases outside the gene matches: 11. CDR1 is LGHNA and CDR2 is YNFKEQ in the germline V gene. The CDR3, as DNA: TGTGCCAGCAGCTCAACAGGGGAAGAGACCCAGTTCTTC. This encodes CASSSTGEETQFF.

This clonotype showed up just a few times. The CDR3 protein is CASRQGTGGPYEQYF. CDR3 DNA sequence: TGCGCCAGCAGACAAGGGACAGGGGGCCCCTACGAGCAGTACTTC. The chain employs TRBV5-1 and TRBJ2-7; 12 bases are a match to TRBD1. Germline-derived CDR1 and CDR2 are SGHRS and YFSETQ. J was trimmed by 2 bases and V by 5 bases; bases with no gene match: 5. CDR3 length: 15 amino acids. The full variable domain, its missing parts supplied by reference TRBV5-1 and TRBJ2-7, is KAGVTQTPRYLIKTRGQQVTLSCSPISGHRSVSWYQQTPGQGLQFLFEYFSETQRNKGNFPGRFSGRQFSNSRSEMNVSTLELGDSALYLCASRQGTGGPYEQYFGPGTRLTVT.

Concerning this clonotype itself: Since a much larger clone is just one base distant, this may be a read error. The chain carries TRBV29-1 and TRBJ2-3, with 7 bases that match TRBD2. With 8 bases clipped from V and 2 bases from J, the junction kept 13 bases outside the gene matches. The germline CDR1 and CDR2 sequences are SQVTM and ANQGSEA. The CDR3 runs 15 residues. This CDR3 reads CSIGLTTSPTDTQYF. The CDR3 bases are TGCAGCATTGGTTTGACGACTAGCCCCACAGATACGCAGTATTTT.

This clonotype was seen more than once but under ten times. This sequence joins TRBV5-1 and TRBJ1-5; tentative D call: TRBD1 (5 bases). Trimming removed 5 bases from V and 4 bases from J, with 13 bases in between. CDR1 is SGHRS and CDR2 is YFSETQ in the germline V gene. This CDR3 has 14 residues. The CDR3: CASSTGGVNQPQHF. DNA for the CDR3: TGCGCCAGCAGTACCGGGGGAGTTAATCAGCCCCAGCATTTT.

The rearrangement joins TRBV10-3 to TRBJ1-4; D is possibly TRBD1 (6 bases). V was cut by 3 bases and J by 5 bases, with 16 bases left in between. The CDR3 runs 16 residues. Germline values: CDR1 ENHRY, CDR2 SYGVKD. The CDR3 protein is CAISDVGGQRNEKLFF. In DNA form, the CDR3 reads TGTGCCATCAGTGATGTCGGAGGACAGCGCAATGAAAAACTGTTTTTT.

The gene calls are TRBV20-1 and TRBJ2-3; tentative D call: TRBD2 (6 bases). The CDR3 is made up of 16 amino acids. Trimming took 3 bases from V and 5 from J, leaving 21 bases between them. Germline CDR1 reads DFQATT; CDR2 reads SNEGSKA (reference sequence). CDR3 nucleotides: TGCAGTGCTAGCCCCATACGGGGGAGACAAGGAGATACGCAGTATTTT. It specifies CSASPIRGRQGDTQYF.

The V gene is TRBV3-1, the J gene TRBJ1-2; D might be TRBD1 (5 bases). V was shortened by 0 bases and J by 3 bases, with 8 bases between the two germline ends. Germline V gene data show CDR1 as LGHDT and CDR2 as YNNKEL (reference sequence). CDR3 length: 14 amino acids. The CDR3 loop reads CASSQEEGYYGYTF. In DNA, the CDR3 is TGTGCCAGCAGCCAAGAAGAGGGGTACTATGGCTACACCTTC.

In DNA form, the CDR3 reads TGTGCCAGCGTTAGGGACATCTCCTACGAGCAGTACTTC. Protein: CASVRDISYEQYF. The chain has TRBV6-2 or TRBV6-3 and TRBJ2-7, with D tentatively TRBD1 (6 bases). Between the trimmed V and J ends, which lost 8 bases and 0 bases, there was a span of 11 bases. This CDR3 is 13 amino acids long. Germline assignment: CDR1 MNHEY and CDR2 SVGEGT.

There are a few counts of this clonotype. This chain uses TRBV2 with TRBJ2-3; 8 nucleotides align to TRBD1. Trimming took 5 bases from V and 4 from J; bases not matched to a gene: 8. The length of the CDR3 is 15 residues. Germline V CDR1 and CDR2: SNHLY, FYNNEI. The CDR3 spells CASSYQTGVADTQYF. CDR3 DNA sequence: TGTGCCAGCAGTTACCAGACAGGGGTGGCAGATACGCAGTATTTT.

About this clonotype: At one boundary the junction diverges from the germline segment, which might be a read error. CDR3 bases: TGCGCCAGCAGCCAACGCGAGGGCTTGGGAACTGAAGTTTTCTTT. Protein sequence: CASSQREGLGTEVFF. The chain recombines TRBV4-1 with TRBJ1-1; D not resolved. The CDR3 consists of 15 residues. The germline CDR1 and CDR2 sequences are MGHRA and YSYEKL.

The chain employs TRBV7-2 and TRBJ2-2; D is possibly TRBD2 (6 bases). CDR3 length equals 16 residues. Germline V gene lookup returns CDR1 SGHTA and CDR2 FQGNSA. V was cut by 6 bases and J by 7 bases, with 21 bases left in between. CDR3 DNA sequence: TGTGCCAGCAGGCCCCAGTCGGGCGGGGTGAGCGGGGAGCTGTTTTTT. Its protein product is CASRPQSGGVSGELFF.

The rearrangement uses TRBV9 and TRBJ2-3; 12 nucleotides line up with TRBD2. V gave up 0 bases and J gave up 6 bases; unmatched junction bases: 8. CDR1 is SGDLS, CDR2 YYNGEE, per germline. The CDR3 covers 17 residues. The CDR3 DNA sequence: TGTGCCAGCAGCGTAGGTGGCCTAGCGGGGGGGCAGGATACGCAGTATTTT. This encodes CASSVGGLAGGQDTQYF.

The genes are TRBV20-1 and TRBJ2-3; 10 bases match TRBD2. Trimming at V came to 7 bases and at J to 4 bases, leaving 8 bases not matched to a gene. In germline, CDR1 is DFQATT, CDR2 SNEGSKA (reference sequence). This CDR3 comprises 14 residues. The CDR3 protein is CSVLAGREADTQYF. In DNA, the CDR3 is TGCAGTGTACTAGCGGGGAGGGAGGCAGATACGCAGTATTTT.

V is TRBV20-1 and J is TRBJ2-7; the match to TRBD1 covers 9 bases. The CDR3 has 15 amino acids. From germline, CDR1 is DFQATT and CDR2 SNEGSKA (reference sequence). V lost 5 bases to trimming and J lost 2 bases; unmatched junction nucleotides: 10. Written as DNA, the CDR3 is TGCAGTGCTGCGTCCGGGACAGGGATTGCCTACGAGCAGTACTTC. Protein: CSAASGTGIAYEQYF.

This clonotype has more than one count but fewer than ten. The chain has TRBV4-1 and TRBJ2-1; weak D call: TRBD2 (6 bases). V was trimmed by 8 bases and J by 2 bases, leaving 16 bases between them. Germline CDR1 MGHRA, CDR2 YSYEKL. The CDR3 extends over 15 amino acids. CDR3 region: CASGPGLSAYNEQFF. The CDR3 DNA is TGCGCCAGCGGGCCGGGACTGAGTGCCTACAATGAGCAGTTCTTC.

V usage is TRBV27 and J usage is TRBJ1-3, with 7 bases that match TRBD1. Germline values: CDR1 MNHEY, CDR2 SMNVEV (reference sequence). This CDR3 contains 13 residues. The J segment lost 10 bases and the V segment lost 0 bases, leaving 3 bases of the junction unmatched. The CDR3: CASSLSPTGTIYF. The CDR3 DNA sequence: TGTGCCAGCAGTTTATCTCCGACAGGGACCATATATTTT.

The chain employs TRBV29-1 and TRBJ1-1; D possibly corresponds to TRBD1 (6 bases). The germline CDR1 and CDR2 sequences are SQVTM and ANQGSEA. The V and J ends lost 6 bases and 8 bases respectively, with 19 bases between them. This CDR3 is built from 13 residues. For the CDR3, the DNA is TGCAGCGTGAGGGACGGATGGGACATCGAAGCTTTCTTT. It encodes CSVRDGWDIEAFF.

The chain links TRBV7-2 to TRBJ2-3, with D perhaps matching TRBD2 (5 bases). The germline V gene encodes CDR1 SGHTA and CDR2 FQGNSA. The CDR3 is made up of 14 amino acids. Trimming took 5 bases from V and 0 from J, leaving 9 bases between them. The CDR3 loop is CASSPTISTDTQYF. CDR3 sequence (DNA): TGTGCCAGCAGCCCGACTATCAGCACAGATACGCAGTATTTT.

The chain employs TRBV5-1 and TRBJ2-5; D unresolved. Trimming took 5 bases from V and 5 from J, leaving 16 bases between them. This CDR3 is 14 amino acids long. Germline-derived CDR1 and CDR2 are SGHRS and YFSETQ. DNA of the CDR3: TGCGCCAGCAGGCCACTGGGCGTTAGGGAGACCCAGTACTTC. It encodes CASRPLGVRETQYF.

This clonotype has only a few counts. V and J are TRBV20-1 and TRBJ2-7, with no clear D. The CDR3 is made up of 13 amino acids. Trimming took 3 bases from V and 0 from J, leaving 9 bases between them. Germline values: CDR1 DFQATT, CDR2 SNEGSKA (reference sequence). CDR3 sequence reads: CSASPTGSYEQYF. CDR3 nucleotides: TGCAGTGCTAGCCCGACGGGCTCCTACGAGCAGTACTTC.

This clonotype was observed a handful of times. The chain couples TRBV6-1 to TRBJ2-7; no definite D call. Trimming shortened V by 7 bases and J by 4 bases, and 11 bases separated the two germline ends. CDR3 length equals 12 residues. The germline V gene has CDR1 MNHNS and CDR2 SASEGT. CDR3 sequence reads: CASNLYAYEQYF. The CDR3 coding sequence is TGTGCCAGCAATCTCTATGCGTACGAGCAGTACTTC.